These T cell receptor beta chains were read from a single sample in a study of T cell responses to AZD1222 COVID-19 vaccine. Libraries were prepared by immunoSEQ multiplex PCR; TCRdb keeps only in-frame clonotypes and omits some of them. The data contain around 120,000 clones, about 90% of them seen just once; the ten biggest clones take up roughly 13%. The source material was peripheral blood, sampled on day 0 of AZD1222 vaccination. The receptors were gathered from an adult in good health. Both conserved end residues are part of each CDR3. A D gene is named only where the DNA matches it firmly.

len: 17; d_gene: TRBD1; v_gene: TRBV28; CDR3aa: CASSLGLLGQGADEQYF
len: 12; d_gene: -; v_gene: TRBV12-3/TRBV12-4; CDR3aa: CASTLFTDTQYF
len: 16; d_gene: TRBD1; v_gene: TRBV5-1; CDR3aa: CASSLVQGAAWDTQYF
len: 16; d_gene: TRBD2; v_gene: TRBV2; CDR3aa: CASSPWGLAGTYEQYF
len: 17; d_gene: -; v_gene: TRBV4-3; CDR3aa: CASSQSGPATLTDTQYF
len: 14; d_gene: -; v_gene: TRBV28; CDR3aa: CASSFLNLNEKLFF
len: 17; d_gene: TRBD1; v_gene: TRBV5-4; CDR3aa: CASSLQLTSDRVTEAFF
len: 16; d_gene: -; v_gene: TRBV5-4; CDR3aa: CASSFGGQGSYSPLHF
len: 14; d_gene: -; v_gene: TRBV5-8; CDR3aa: CASRLTTPQETQYF
len: 14; d_gene: -; v_gene: TRBV28; CDR3aa: CASRWAGLNNEQFF
len: 16; d_gene: -; v_gene: TRBV27; CDR3aa: CASRPQRGYSNTEAFF
len: 17; d_gene: TRBD2; v_gene: TRBV9; CDR3aa: CASSSSRGGPGTDTQYF
len: 16; d_gene: TRBD1; v_gene: TRBV2; CDR3aa: CASSDGTGGVGYGYTF
len: 15; d_gene: -; v_gene: TRBV27; CDR3aa: CASSFLPYKSYEQYF
len: 13; d_gene: -; v_gene: TRBV27; CDR3aa: CASSLGAGGELFF
len: 16; d_gene: -; v_gene: TRBV5-8; CDR3aa: CASSLVGQSYTGELFF
len: 14; d_gene: -; v_gene: TRBV6-2/TRBV6-3; CDR3aa: CASSSYGGLFGYTF